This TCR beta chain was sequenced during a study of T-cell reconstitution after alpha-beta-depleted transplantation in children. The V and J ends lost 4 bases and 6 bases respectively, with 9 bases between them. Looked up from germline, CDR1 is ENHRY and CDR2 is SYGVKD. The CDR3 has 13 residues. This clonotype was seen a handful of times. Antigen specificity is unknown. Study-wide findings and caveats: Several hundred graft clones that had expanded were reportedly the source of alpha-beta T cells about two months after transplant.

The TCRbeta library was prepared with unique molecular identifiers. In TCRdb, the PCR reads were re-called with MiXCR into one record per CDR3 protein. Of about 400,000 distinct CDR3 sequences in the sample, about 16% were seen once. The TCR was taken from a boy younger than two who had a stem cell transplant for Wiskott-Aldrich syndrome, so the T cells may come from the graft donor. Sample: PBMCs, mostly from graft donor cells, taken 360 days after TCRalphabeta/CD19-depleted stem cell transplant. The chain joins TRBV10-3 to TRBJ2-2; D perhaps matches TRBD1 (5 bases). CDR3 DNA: TGTGCCATCAGTGTGCAACAGGCCGGGGAGCTGTTTTTT. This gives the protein CAISVQQAGELFF.